These T cell receptor beta chains were read from a single sample in a study of cytomegalovirus exposure and HLA in healthy donors. Only in-frame clones appear in the TCRdb table, and some are missing; sequencing was by immunoSEQ multiplex PCR. The sample carries some 140,000 clones, 60% to 80% recorded once. Sequencing used PBMCs. The source is a male donor in good health and CMV-seronegative. The CDR3 runs from the conserved cysteine through the conserved F or W.

v_gene	j_gene	CDR3aa
TRBV4-3	TRBJ2-3	CASSDQGMGHTDTQYF
TRBV5-4	TRBJ2-3	CASSLSAESTDTQYF
TRBV7-8	.	CASSLRTSGDEQYF
TRBV5-1	TRBJ2-7	CASSLTSGGAESYEQYF
TRBV7-8	TRBJ1-4	CASSFVGSPNEKLFF
TRBV7-9	TRBJ2-7	CSSSLVRREQYF
TRBV10-3	TRBJ2-7	CAFRQGASYEQYF
TRBV12-5	TRBJ1-1	CASGLVRQLVTEAFF
TRBV19	TRBJ1-1	CASSPGQGAHTEAFF
TRBV12-5	TRBJ1-4	CASGLVIGDRTGNEKLFF
TRBV11-3	TRBJ2-5	CASSLYPAGTQYF
TRBV4-3	TRBJ2-2	CASSQGGGGTGELFF
TRBV21-1	.	CASSKDPSEKSYEQYF
TRBV5-4	TRBJ2-6	CASSLGGSSGANVLTF
TRBV19	TRBJ1-2	CASSPRDRVEGYTF
TRBV21-1	TRBJ1-4	CASIEGAGEKLFF
TRBV2	.	CASISGTYEQYF
TRBV18	TRBJ2-3	CASSQTSGGFGDTQYF
TRBV27	TRBJ2-3	CASSLRQGADTQYF
TRBV5-6	TRBJ2-7	CASSYGTGVREQYF
TRBV11-3	TRBJ2-5	CASSLEPRAGGRETQYF
TRBV5-6	TRBJ1-5	CASSWQGAQPQHF
TRBV5-4	TRBJ1-2	CASSNNRGHVYGYTF
TRBV4-3	TRBJ1-2	CASSQYRGQAGYTF
TRBV30	TRBJ1-6	CAWSRTGLRNSPLHF
TRBV6-5	TRBJ2-1	CASSYGGDNEQFF